This record covers a single T cell receptor beta chain. This clone was counted only a few times. It has no known antigen specificity. It has no much larger one-base neighbor in the sample; base qualities were not kept. The data originate from a study of blood T cell repertoires in COVID-19 (dated by TCRdb to 2020 to 2021). Context from the whole study: The collaborator samples originated in the United States, Italy and Spain and spanned the acute and convalescent phases of COVID-19. The material from the prospective study consisted of cDNA or gDNA derived from T cells, B-cell-depleted T cells, or PBMCs. The dataset comprised deeply sampled blood TCRbeta repertoires from subjects exposed to, actively infected with, or recovered from COVID-19. The repertoires were released in a freely available public database meant as a resource for research on the immune response to SARS-CoV-2. The samples were drawn from two sources: the first 160 participants of the ongoing ImmuneRACE study, and 1,254 subjects contributed by 6 global collaborators. The sample metadata nearly always contained a de-identified subject ID, COVID-19 status, age in years and sex. Where available, HLA class I and class II types were obtained from metadata supplied by the sample provider rather than from assay-based typing.

Results the study describes overall, beyond this receptor: The amount of clinical and demographic metadata varied by source and participant and was provided uncurated.

One collaborating source in Seattle enrolled patients while the patients were actively infected and followed the patients over time throughout the course of disease. Whole blood was collected in K2EDTA tubes by collaborating institutions according to the institutions' own protocols. For TCRbeta analysis, collaborator samples were shipped as frozen whole blood, as isolated PBMCs, or as DNA extracted from either sample type. The CDR3 measures 13 amino acids from cysteine to phenylalanine. Left in the record is the CDR3 DNA by itself, 39 bases read in frame from the first base. The germline V gene yields SGHRS for CDR1 and YFSETQ for CDR2. V is trimmed back by 5 bases and J by 3 bases, and the junction contains 5 bases that no gene match accounts for. TCRbeta CDR3 regions were amplified from genomic DNA using the immunoSEQ Assay, a bias-controlled multiplex PCR. From the authors' description of their analysis: Nucleated cell counts per sample were estimated from amplification of reference gene primers within the assay. To quantify the absolute abundance of each unique TCRbeta CDR3 rearrangement, sequence reads were collapsed and filtered. For each sample, productive Simpson clonality was calculated by taking the square root of Simpson's diversity index across productive rearrangements. What TCRdb holds here is the immuneACCESS table cut down to in-frame rearrangements. Part of the clones is not present; checked against another copy, under half of the missing clones reflect an unresolved V gene, and the others are unexplained. From that table come the V and J calls and clone size; the DNA was used to work out D and trimming. The sample table shows some 80,000 clones, and around 78% are seen once. Roughly 36% of the sample is taken by the ten largest.

The clonotype was recovered from a man aged 55 to 70 with COVID-19, enrolled during active disease. The sample comprised peripheral blood. The sequence links TRBV5-1 to TRBJ2-7; 7 central bases correspond to TRBD1. This receptor carries the CDR3 CASRTGAYYEQYF. The DNA reads as follows: TGCGCCAGCAGAACAGGGGCCTACTACGAGCAGTACTTC.